The 23 T cell receptor beta chains presented below share a single source sample, sequenced in a study of OX40 agonist ivuxolimab in advanced cancers. Generated by immunoSEQ multiplex PCR, the TCRdb table keeps only in-frame clones and is missing some. Of roughly 71,000 clones listed, 70% to 90% are singletons. The sample consisted of CD4+ or CD8+ T cells sorted from blood, taken in a trial of the OX40 agonist ivuxolimab. Receptor source: an adult with an advanced solid tumor such as melanoma, head and neck, liver or kidney cancer.

The chain combines TRBV19 with TRBJ1-5, with D perhaps TRBD1 (5 bases). Germline CDR1 reads LNHDA; CDR2 reads SQIVND (reference sequence). V gave up 4 bases and J gave up 0 bases, with 10 bases separating them. CDR3 length: 15 amino acids. CDR3 region: CASSTGPSSNQPQHF. CDR3 DNA sequence: TGTGCCAGTAGTACGGGACCGTCTAGCAATCAGCCCCAGCATTTT.

V and J are TRBV4-1 and TRBJ2-5; 7 nucleotides agree with TRBD2. The tail of the sequence fits TRBJ2-7 better, so the J call may be wrong. The CDR3 runs to 15 residues. CDR1 and CDR2 (germline): MGHRA, YSYEKL. CDR3 coding DNA: TGCGCCAGCAGCCCCCGGGGAGGGAGGACCTACGAGCAGTACTTC. Translation: CASSPRGGRTYEQYF.

This clone was seen a single time. The chain has TRBV5-5 and TRBJ1-5, with a tentative D call TRBD1 (6 bases). There are 15 residues in the CDR3. V dropped 4 bases and J dropped 5 bases, with 16 bases sitting between them. Germline values: CDR1 SGHKS, CDR2 YYEKEE (reference sequence). The CDR3 DNA sequence: TGTGCCAGCAGCCCAAACAGGGAGCCGCATCAGCCCCAGCATTTT. Translating it yields CASSPNREPHQPQHF.

The rearrangement joins TRBV15 to TRBJ2-1; D tentatively reads TRBD1 or TRBD2 (5 bases each). The CDR3 runs to 16 residues. Germline loops: CDR1 LNHNV, CDR2 YYDKDF (reference sequence). V was shortened by 1 base and J by 3 bases, with 13 bases between the two germline ends. The CDR3 DNA reads as TGTGCCACCAGCAGAGGGCAGGGTGAGGGCTACAATGAGCAGTTCTTC. It specifies CATSRGQGEGYNEQFF.

The CDR3 region has the DNA TGCGCCAGCAGCTTGACGGGAGAGAATGAAAAACTGTTTTTT. It encodes CASSLTGENEKLFF. V is TRBV5-1 and J is TRBJ1-4; D remains ambiguous. The CDR3 totals 14 residues. V lost 1 base and J lost 5, with 9 bases in between. Per germline, CDR1 SGHRS and CDR2 YFSETQ.

This clone was recorded once. This chain links TRBV19 with TRBJ1-2, with 9 nucleotides matching TRBD1. Germline V gene sequence: CDR1 LNHDA, CDR2 SQIVND (reference sequence). The ends lost 5 bases at V and 5 bases at J; junction bases unmatched: 12. The CDR3 extends over 16 amino acids. The CDR3 DNA follows: TGTGCCAGTAGTCCTACCGGGACAGGGAATCGGTATGGCTACACCTTC. Translation: CASSPTGTGNRYGYTF.

The V call is TRBV6-1, the J call TRBJ1-5; a weak D match, TRBD1 (5 bases). Looked up from germline, CDR1 is MNHNS and CDR2 is SASEGT. V lost 11 bases, J lost 6 bases, and 20 bases lay in between. The CDR3 runs 14 residues. CDR3 sequence (DNA): TGTGCCGTACGGCACGAGACAGCCACTCAGCCCCAGCATTTT. Its translation is CAVRHETATQPQHF.

The rearrangement uses TRBV29-1 and TRBJ2-1, with D unresolved. This CDR3 spans 13 amino acids. V gave up 4 bases and J gave up 0 bases, with 7 bases separating them. The V gene's germline CDR1 is SQVTM and CDR2 ANQGSEA. CDR3 loop: CSVAQYSYNEQFF. CDR3 DNA sequence: TGCAGCGTTGCTCAGTACTCCTACAATGAGCAGTTCTTC.

The V gene is TRBV11-2, the J gene TRBJ1-1; 8 bases map to TRBD1. The CDR3 contains 17 residues. Looked up from germline, CDR1 is SGHAT and CDR2 is FQNNGV. The V gene end was trimmed by 1 base and the J gene end by 4 bases; junction bases not matched to a gene: 11. CDR3 sequence reads: CASSLGFGQGLGTEAFF. In DNA, the CDR3 is TGTGCCAGCAGCTTAGGATTCGGACAGGGTTTGGGCACTGAAGCTTTCTTT.

V and J are TRBV19 and TRBJ2-1, with TRBD1 identical over 7 bases. Germline V lookup: CDR1 LNHDA, CDR2 SQIVND (reference sequence). CDR3 length: 15 amino acids. Unmatched junction bases numbered 10, after V lost 8 bases and J lost 3 bases. CDR3 DNA sequence: TGTGCCAGTCGATCCGGGACAGTTGTCTACAATGAGCAGTTCTTC. It specifies CASRSGTVVYNEQFF.

V gene TRBV19 combines with J gene TRBJ1-4; D perhaps matches TRBD1 (5 bases). Germline assignment: CDR1 LNHDA and CDR2 SQIVND (reference sequence). V shed 6 bases and J shed 8 bases, with 22 bases lying between them. The CDR3 extends over 16 amino acids. Here the CDR3 reads CASSEALPGYAEKLFF. The CDR3 nucleotides are TGTGCCAGTAGCGAAGCTCTCCCAGGGTATGCGGAAAAACTGTTTTTT.

This chain connects TRBV7-8 to TRBJ2-1; D gene uncertain. Germline values: CDR1 SGHVS, CDR2 FQNEAQ. The CDR3 contains 13 residues. Trimming took 1 base from V and 7 from J, leaving 8 bases between them. The DNA of the CDR3 is TGTGCCAGCAGCTTAGGGACGGCTAATGAGCAGTTCTTC. Protein sequence: CASSLGTANEQFF.

The chain recombines TRBV6-6 with TRBJ1-1, with TRBD1 as a possible D gene (5 bases). The germline V gene has CDR1 MNHNY and CDR2 SVGAGI (reference sequence). CDR3 size: 16 residues. The V gene lost 5 bases and the J gene lost 2 bases, with 18 bases spanning the gap. CDR3 sequence (DNA): TGTGCCAGCAGTCCCCCAAAGGGGCAGAGTAACACTGAAGCTTTCTTT. Translating it yields CASSPPKGQSNTEAFF.

This clone was seen a few times. This chain uses TRBV6-4 with TRBJ1-5; 7 positions agree with TRBD1. Germline lookup yields CDR1 MRHNA and CDR2 SNTAGT. The V and J ends lost 0 bases and 0 bases, in that order; junction bases with no gene match: 11. CDR3 length equals 19 residues. CDR3 coding DNA: TGTGCCAGCAGTGACTCTTGCGACAGGGAAAATTATAGCAATCAGCCCCAGCATTTT. This sequence encodes CASSDSCDRENYSNQPQHF.

The genes are TRBV7-9 and TRBJ1-5; 8 bases map to TRBD1. CDR1 is SEHNR, CDR2 FQNEAQ, per germline (reference sequence). J was trimmed by 5 bases and V by 8 bases; bases with no gene match: 5. CDR3 length: 13 amino acids. CDR3 in DNA: TGTGCCAGCGCAACAGGGGGATATCAGCCCCAGCATTTT. It codes for CASATGGYQPQHF.

This chain joins TRBV7-9 and TRBJ1-6; D is uncertain. Germline V gene lookup returns CDR1 SEHNR and CDR2 FQNEAQ (reference sequence). The CDR3 has 15 amino acids. Trimming removed 2 bases at V and 5 bases at J, with 10 bases between. The CDR3 DNA is TGTGCCAGCAGCTTATCGGGCATTAATAATTCACCCCTCCACTTT. Translating it yields CASSLSGINNSPLHF.

The chain uses TRBV30 and TRBJ1-2; D remains ambiguous. The CDR3 runs to 13 residues. With 0 bases removed from V and 2 bases from J, the gap between germline ends came to 7 bases. CDR1 is GTSNPN and CDR2 is SVGIG in the germline V gene (reference sequence). CDR3 protein: CAWSVLLNYGYTF. The CDR3 bases are TGTGCCTGGAGTGTACTTCTGAACTATGGCTACACCTTC.

The chain links TRBV5-1 to TRBJ2-1; D is unresolved. This CDR3 has 12 amino acids. V was trimmed by 0 bases and J by 6 bases, leaving 4 bases between them. Germline CDR1 reads SGHRS; CDR2 reads YFSETQ. In DNA form, the CDR3 reads TGCGCCAGCAGCTTGGTTCCCAATGAGCAGTTCTTC. Translated: CASSLVPNEQFF.

The chain has TRBV6-4 and TRBJ1-6, with D possibly being TRBD1 (6 bases). V gave up 5 bases and J gave up 5 bases, with 13 bases separating them. There are 15 residues in the CDR3. CDR1 MRHNA and CDR2 SNTAGT come from the germline V gene. The chain's CDR3 is CASSSEPGDNSPLHF. DNA of the CDR3: TGTGCCAGCAGTTCCGAACCAGGGGATAATTCACCCCTCCACTTT.

The chain's CDR3 is CASSVGQGTGYTF. The DNA for the CDR3 is TGTGCCAGCAGTGTTGGGCAGGGAACCGGCTACACCTTC. The chain employs TRBV2 and TRBJ1-2, with D tentatively TRBD1 (5 bases). Germline CDR1 reads SNHLY; CDR2 reads FYNNEI. The CDR3 length is 13 residues. V dropped 4 bases and J dropped 8 bases, with 14 bases sitting between them.

Comment on this clone: A junction end diverges from the germline sequence, so it may reflect a read error. V and J are TRBV7-7 and TRBJ2-5; D is tentatively TRBD1 or TRBD2 (5 bases each). Germline V gives CDR1 SSHAT, CDR2 FNYEAQ (reference sequence). This CDR3 contains 15 residues. CDR3 amino acids: CASSFSTGAGETQYF. CDR3 in DNA: TGTGCTAGCAGCTTTTCTACCGGGGCTGGAGAGACCCAGTACTTC.

The genes are TRBV5-1 and TRBJ2-1, with 8 bases matching TRBD1. CDR1 SGHRS and CDR2 YFSETQ come from the germline V gene. There are 14 residues in the CDR3. Trimming at V came to 3 bases and at J to 8 bases, leaving 7 bases not matched to a gene. The CDR3 protein is CASSSAGGRDEQFF. CDR3 nucleotides: TGCGCCAGCAGCTCGGCAGGGGGCCGAGATGAGCAGTTCTTC.

This clone was seen a few times. The V and J genes are TRBV6-6 and TRBJ2-7; TRBD2 matches at 7 bases. Germline-derived CDR1 and CDR2 are MNHNY and SVGAGI (reference sequence). CDR3 length equals 15 residues. Trimming at V came to 2 bases and at J to 0 bases, leaving 4 bases not matched to a gene. In nucleotides, the CDR3 is TGTGCCAGCAGTTACGCCCGCGGGAGCTCCTACGAGCAGTACTTC. This gives the protein CASSYARGSSYEQYF.